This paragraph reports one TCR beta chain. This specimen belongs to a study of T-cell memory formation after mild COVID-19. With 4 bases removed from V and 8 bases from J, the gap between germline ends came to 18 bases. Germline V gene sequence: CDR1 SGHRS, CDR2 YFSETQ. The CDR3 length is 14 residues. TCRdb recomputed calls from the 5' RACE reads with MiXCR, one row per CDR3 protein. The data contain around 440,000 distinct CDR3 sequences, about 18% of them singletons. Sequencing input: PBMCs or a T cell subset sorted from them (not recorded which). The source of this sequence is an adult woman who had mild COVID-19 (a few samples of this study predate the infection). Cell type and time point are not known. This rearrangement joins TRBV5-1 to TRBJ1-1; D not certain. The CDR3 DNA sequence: TGCGCCAGCAGCCCTCGCGGGGAGTTGGGCGAAGCTTTCTTT. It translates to CASSPRGELGEAFF.